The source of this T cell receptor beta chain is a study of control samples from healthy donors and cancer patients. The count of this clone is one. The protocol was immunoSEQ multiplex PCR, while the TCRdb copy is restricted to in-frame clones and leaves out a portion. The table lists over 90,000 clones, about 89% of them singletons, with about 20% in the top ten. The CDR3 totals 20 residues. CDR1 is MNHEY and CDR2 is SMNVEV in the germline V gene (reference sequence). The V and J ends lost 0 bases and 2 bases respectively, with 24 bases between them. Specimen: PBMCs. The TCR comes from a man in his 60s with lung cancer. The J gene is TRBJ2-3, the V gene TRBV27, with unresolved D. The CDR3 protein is CASSLSSRISRLDFTDTQYF. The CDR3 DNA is TGTGCCAGCAGTTTATCAAGCAGGATTTCACGATTAGATTTCACAGATACGCAGTATTTT.